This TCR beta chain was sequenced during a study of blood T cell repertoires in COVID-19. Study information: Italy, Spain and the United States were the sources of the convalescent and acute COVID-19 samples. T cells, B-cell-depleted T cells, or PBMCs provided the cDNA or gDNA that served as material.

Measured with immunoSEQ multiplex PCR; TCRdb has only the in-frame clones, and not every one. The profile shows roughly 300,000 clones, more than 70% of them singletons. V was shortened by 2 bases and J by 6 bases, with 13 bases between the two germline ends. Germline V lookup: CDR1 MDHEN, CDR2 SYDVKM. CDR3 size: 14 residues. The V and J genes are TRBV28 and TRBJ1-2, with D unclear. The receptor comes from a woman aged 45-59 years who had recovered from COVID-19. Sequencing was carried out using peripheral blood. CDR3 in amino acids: CASSLTVVLDGYTF. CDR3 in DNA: TGTGCCAGCAGTTTAACAGTCGTTTTGGATGGCTACACCTTC.